The 31 T cell receptor beta chains reported below all come from one sample, sequenced in a study of blood T cells in healthy people across ages. The authors ran a second PCR of roughly 6 to 12 cycles using a sample-barcoded 5' primer and a J-beta primer mix. TCRdb reprocessed the 5' RACE reads with MiXCR, giving one entry per CDR3 protein. The table lists over 950,000 distinct CDR3 sequences, roughly two fifths of them singletons. Material: blood. The receptors shown here come from a man aged 18 to 29 in good health.

The gene calls are TRBV12-3 or TRBV12-4 and TRBJ1-5; 7 nucleotides agree with TRBD1. V dropped 3 bases and J dropped 5; count of bases not matched to a gene: 10. The CDR3 extends over 16 amino acids. The CDR3 DNA reads as TGTGCCAGCAGTTTGGGGCAGGGGGGGGGCCATCAGCCCCAGCATTTT. Translated: CASSLGQGGGHQPQHF.

This clonotype occurred a few times. One junction end disagrees with the germline gene, perhaps due to a read error. The J gene is TRBJ2-1, the V gene TRBV4-1; 7 positions agree with TRBD1. Germline CDR1 is MGHRA and CDR2 is YSYEKL. This CDR3 is built from 16 residues. The DNA of the CDR3 is TGCGCCAGCAGCTTTCGACCTGACAGGGCTCGCAATGAGCGGTTCTTC. Translating gives CASSFRPDRARNERFF.

The J gene is TRBJ2-5, the V gene TRBV20-1, with TRBD1 identical over 10 bases. The J call may be in error: the DNA end matches TRBJ2-7 better. The length of the CDR3 is 11 residues. Germline loops: CDR1 DFQATT, CDR2 SNEGSKA (reference sequence). CDR3 amino acids: CSAGTGAEQYF. In DNA form, the CDR3 reads TGCAGTGCGGGGACAGGGGCCGAGCAGTACTTC.

On this clonotype: One end of the junction varies from germline; a read error may be responsible. CDR3 nucleotide sequence: TGTGCCAGCAGCCAAGTCTGGCGGCCAGGCGAGCAGATCTTC. Its protein product is CASSQVWRPGEQIF. This sequence joins TRBV4-2 and TRBJ2-1; no clear D gene. Germline assignment: CDR1 LGHNA and CDR2 YNFKEQ. This CDR3 has 14 residues.

This clonotype was seen more than once but under ten times. The chain joins TRBV9 to TRBJ1-4, with 8 bases that match TRBD1. The CDR3 runs to 14 residues. The germline gives CDR1 SGDLS, CDR2 YYNGEE. With 3 bases clipped from V and 7 bases from J, the junction kept 5 bases outside the gene matches. DNA for the CDR3: TGTGCCAGCAGCGAGACAGGGGCGGCTGAAAAACTGTTTTTT. Its translation is CASSETGAAEKLFF. Looking up the rest from reference TRBV9 and TRBJ1-4 gives the full variable domain: DSGVTQTPKHLITATGQRVTLRCSPRSGDLSVYWYQQSLDQGLQFLIQYYNGEERAKGNILERFSAQQFPDLHSELNLSSLELGDSALYFCASSETGAAEKLFFGSGTQLSVL.

This clonotype was seen only a few times. The gene calls are TRBV4-1 and TRBJ1-1; weak D call: TRBD1 (6 bases). Trimming cost V 0 bases and J 0 bases, with 8 bases left between them. Germline V lookup: CDR1 MGHRA, CDR2 YSYEKL. The CDR3 is 15 residues long. The CDR3 DNA reads TGCGCCAGCAGCCAAGAGGGGACACTGAACACTGAAGCTTTCTTT. The encoded protein is CASSQEGTLNTEAFF.

V is TRBV7-2 and J is TRBJ2-3; no firm D call. The CDR3 totals 14 residues. Germline CDR1 is SGHTA and CDR2 is FQGNSA. The ends were cut back, 5 bases at V and 1 base at J, with 10 bases in the middle. For the CDR3, the DNA is TGTGCCAGCAGCCTCGTGGACGGCACAGATACGCAGTATTTT. The encoded protein is CASSLVDGTDTQYF.

The chain employs TRBV6-2 or TRBV6-3 and TRBJ2-7; 7 bases are a match to TRBD1. The CDR3 sequence is 17 residues long. The germline V gene has CDR1 MNHEY and CDR2 SVGEGT. The V gene end was trimmed by 5 bases and the J gene end by 0 bases; junction bases not matched to a gene: 13. CDR3 sequence: CASSNPSTGLSSYEQYF. CDR3 in DNA: TGTGCCAGCAGTAACCCGTCGACAGGGCTTAGCTCCTACGAGCAGTACTTC.

Here the CDR3 DNA reads TGTGCCAGCAGCCTACTAGCGGGGGGGCACAATGAGCAGTTCTTC. Residues: CASSLLAGGHNEQFF. The genes are TRBV27 and TRBJ2-1, with 13 bases aligning to TRBD2. This CDR3 has 15 amino acids. Looked up from germline, CDR1 is MNHEY and CDR2 is SMNVEV (reference sequence). V shed 6 bases, J shed 5 bases, and the junction held 4 bases outside the gene matches.

Notes on this clonotype: An end of the junction differs from the germline gene, which may be a read error. CDR3 in amino acids: CASSPGGASYSSPLHF. The CDR3 DNA sequence: TGTGCCAGCAGCCCAGGGGGGGCCTCCTATAGTTCACCCCTCCACTTT. This chain links TRBV9 with TRBJ1-6; 7 nucleotides match TRBD1. In germline, CDR1 is SGDLS, CDR2 YYNGEE. The CDR3 runs to 16 residues.

About this clonotype: The junction departs from germline at one end; a sequencing error may be responsible. The chain combines TRBV25-1 with TRBJ1-1; D possibly corresponds to TRBD1 (6 bases). CDR1 MGHDK and CDR2 SYGVNS come from the germline V gene. This CDR3 has 13 residues. CDR3 region: CASRDGGQGEAFF. CDR3 nucleotides: TGTGCCAGCCGTGACGGGGGGCAGGGTGAAGCTTTCTTT.

This chain links TRBV7-9 with TRBJ1-1; a weak D match, TRBD1 (5 bases). CDR1 and CDR2 (germline): SEHNR, FQNEAQ (reference sequence). With 3 bases removed from V and 1 base from J, the gap between germline ends came to 9 bases. The CDR3 spans 14 residues. In DNA, the CDR3 is TGTGCCAGCAGCTTGGTGCAGGGGAACACTGAAGCTTTCTTT. As protein: CASSLVQGNTEAFF.

This clonotype has a handful of counts. The genes are TRBV29-1 and TRBJ1-1; maybe TRBD1 (5 bases). CDR1 and CDR2 from the germline V gene are SQVTM and ANQGSEA. V was shortened by 4 bases and J by 10 bases, with 16 bases between the two germline ends. The CDR3 covers 12 residues. CDR3 DNA sequence: TGCAGCGTTGGTTCTCGGGACGCCCCAGCTTTCTTT. Protein: CSVGSRDAPAFF.

This clonotype occurred a few times. This chain connects TRBV20-1 to TRBJ1-1; D is perhaps TRBD1 (5 bases). The CDR3 runs 14 residues. Germline V gene sequence: CDR1 DFQATT, CDR2 SNEGSKA (reference sequence). Trimming stripped 3 bases from V and 4 bases from J, with 15 bases between. The CDR3 coding sequence is TGCAGTGCTAGCGCCATGGGGCTTGGCACTGAAGCTTTCTTT. Its protein is CSASAMGLGTEAFF.

V usage is TRBV20-1 and J usage is TRBJ1-4; D is possibly TRBD1 (5 bases). The CDR3 extends over 13 amino acids. The germline V gene has CDR1 DFQATT and CDR2 SNEGSKA (reference sequence). V was pared by 8 bases and J by 0 bases, with 10 bases between. This CDR3 reads CSPTTATNEKLFF. The CDR3 coding sequence is TGCAGTCCCACGACAGCAACTAATGAAAAACTGTTTTTT.

The sample holds a few counts of this clonotype. CDR3 nucleotides: TGTGCCAGCACCTCCCAAGATACGCAGTATTTT. Amino acids: CASTSQDTQYF. The chain joins TRBV11-2 to TRBJ2-3; D is undetermined. V lost 7 bases, J lost 5 bases, and 7 bases lay in between. Per the germline V gene, CDR1 is SGHAT and CDR2 is FQNNGV. This CDR3 has 11 residues.

A few counts support this clonotype. The gene calls are TRBV12-3 or TRBV12-4 and TRBJ2-3; D call uncertain. V was cut by 1 base and J by 0 bases, with 20 bases left in between. This CDR3 has 19 residues. The chain's CDR3 is CASSLEGSISLGSTDTQYF. In DNA form, the CDR3 reads TGTGCCAGCAGTTTAGAAGGATCTATATCCCTTGGGAGCACAGATACGCAGTATTTT.

This clonotype was seen a handful of times. The CDR3 loop is CASSPSSGGGDTQYF. The CDR3 coding sequence is TGTGCCAGCAGCCCTTCTAGCGGGGGGGGAGATACGCAGTATTTT. The rearrangement links TRBV3-1 to TRBJ2-3; 12 bases agree with TRBD2. This CDR3 contains 15 residues. The germline V gene encodes CDR1 LGHDT and CDR2 YNNKEL (reference sequence). J gave up 5 bases and V 4 bases, and 4 bases lay outside the gene matches.

For the CDR3, the DNA is TGCAGTGCCTTAGAGTGGACTAGAGTTGGTGAGCAGTACTTC. Protein product: CSALEWTRVGEQYF. The rearrangement joins TRBV20-1 to TRBJ2-5, with 7 nucleotides matching TRBD2. The CDR3 sequence is 14 residues long. V gave up 6 bases and J gave up 11 bases; unmatched junction bases: 18. Germline CDR1 reads DFQATT; CDR2 reads SNEGSKA (reference sequence).

This clonotype turned up a few times. The chain carries TRBV3-1 and TRBJ1-2; the D is unclear. The V gene lost 9 bases and the J gene lost 6 bases, with 11 bases spanning the gap. From germline, CDR1 is LGHDT and CDR2 YNNKEL (reference sequence). The CDR3 is 11 amino acids. The CDR3 reads CASQLGNGYTF. The DNA for the CDR3 is TGTGCCAGTCAGCTTGGGAATGGCTACACCTTC.

The V and J genes are TRBV30 and TRBJ1-1, with D uncertain. This CDR3 contains 13 residues. Germline lookup yields CDR1 GTSNPN and CDR2 SVGIG (reference sequence). V shed 3 bases and J shed 3 bases, with 11 bases lying between them. The CDR3 nucleotides read TGTGCCTGGAGAGGTCGGCGGCACACTGAAGCTTTCTTT. Translation gives CAWRGRRHTEAFF.

The J gene is TRBJ1-4, the V gene TRBV6-6, with a possible D match to TRBD1 (5 bases). Trimming cost V 2 bases and J 8 bases, with 15 bases left between them. There are 15 residues in the CDR3. Germline lookup yields CDR1 MNHNY and CDR2 SVGAGI (reference sequence). The CDR3 region is CASSYPGRGEEKLFF. The CDR3, as DNA: TGTGCCAGCAGTTACCCCGGCCGGGGGGAGGAAAAACTGTTTTTT.

The chain recombines TRBV29-1 with TRBJ2-2; TRBD2 matches at 7 bases. The CDR3 spans 13 residues. From germline, CDR1 is SQVTM and CDR2 ANQGSEA. V was clipped by 4 bases and J by 5 bases; unmatched bases: 4. The CDR3 nucleotides read TGCAGCGTTGGATTGGGGGGGACCGGGGAGCTGTTTTTT. It encodes CSVGLGGTGELFF.

This rearrangement joins TRBV7-2 to TRBJ2-5; tentatively, D is TRBD2 (5 bases). V was clipped by 2 bases and J by 1 base, with 8 bases between them. Germline V gene sequence: CDR1 SGHTA, CDR2 FQGNSA. This CDR3 is built from 14 residues. The CDR3 DNA sequence: TGTGCCAGCAGCTTAACTAGATTCCAAGAGACCCAGTACTTC. This gives the protein CASSLTRFQETQYF.

This clonotype was counted between two and nine times. J is TRBJ2-1 and V is TRBV7-2, with TRBD1 as a possible D gene (5 bases). The germline V gene encodes CDR1 SGHTA and CDR2 FQGNSA. The CDR3 loop spans 15 amino acids. V lost 7 bases, J lost 8 bases, and 21 bases lay in between. The chain's CDR3 is CASTSPTEIFDEQFF. The CDR3 DNA reads as TGTGCCAGCACCTCCCCGACAGAAATTTTTGATGAGCAGTTCTTC.

The chain uses TRBV3-1 and TRBJ1-1, with D possibly matching TRBD1 (5 bases). This CDR3 is 12 amino acids long. Germline assignment: CDR1 LGHDT and CDR2 YNNKEL (reference sequence). V was cut by 6 bases and J by 5 bases, with 10 bases left in between. DNA for the CDR3: TGTGCCAGCAGGGCGGCAGGGACTGAAGCTTTCTTT. Protein: CASRAAGTEAFF.

The rearrangement links TRBV4-1 to TRBJ2-5, with D possibly matching TRBD1 (5 bases). CDR3 length: 17 amino acids. With 1 base removed from V and 11 bases from J, the gap between germline ends came to 26 bases. Germline V gene lookup returns CDR1 MGHRA and CDR2 YSYEKL. CDR3 DNA: TGCGCCAGCAGCCAAGTGCCCATCCTACACCAGGACAATGAGCAGTACTTC. Translation: CASSQVPILHQDNEQYF.

The V call is TRBV6-2 or TRBV6-3, the J call TRBJ2-3; 7 nucleotides match TRBD2. The CDR3 has 16 amino acids. CDR1 and CDR2 from the germline V gene are MNHEY and SVGEGT. Germline trimming cut 0 bases from V and 7 bases from J; bases unmatched to any gene: 10. As DNA, the CDR3 is TGTGCCAGCAGTTACTCCGGGGAGGGTAGCTCGAATACGCAGTATTTT. Its protein is CASSYSGEGSSNTQYF.

This clonotype was observed a few times. The rearrangement joins TRBV7-9 to TRBJ1-2; unclear D gene. From germline, CDR1 is SEHNR and CDR2 FQNEAQ (reference sequence). V lost 5 bases, J lost 4 bases, and 11 bases lay in between. The CDR3 contains 13 residues. In DNA, the CDR3 is TGTGCCAGCAGCATTGATGGGTTCTATGGCTACACCTTC. Its translation: CASSIDGFYGYTF.

This clonotype was counted many times. The rearrangement uses TRBV7-9 and TRBJ2-7; TRBD2 aligns across 7 bases. Trimming cost V 5 bases and J 2 bases; bases outside gene matches: 9. Germline CDR1 reads SEHNR; CDR2 reads FQNEAQ (reference sequence). The CDR3 loop spans 15 amino acids. CDR3 DNA sequence: TGTGCCAGCAGCACGAGGACTAGTCTAGCCTACGAGCAGTACTTC. Residues: CASSTRTSLAYEQYF.

V is TRBV6-5 and J is TRBJ2-3; D is ambiguous. The CDR3 covers 15 residues. V lost 0 bases and J 5 bases, leaving 12 bases between the germline ends. Per the germline V gene, CDR1 is MNHEY and CDR2 is SVGAGI. The CDR3 coding sequence is TGTGCCAGCAGTTACTCTGATCGACCCGGAGATACGCAGTATTTT. Translating it yields CASSYSDRPGDTQYF.